These T cell receptor beta chains were read from a single sample in a study of beta chain features in type 1 diabetes. TCRdb's table, derived via immunoSEQ multiplex PCR, lists solely in-frame clones and lacks some. Of approximately 240,000 clones in the sample, under 20% were seen once. The sample taken for sequencing was naive CD4+ T cells from blood. These receptors originate from a man aged 25 to 45 with type 1 diabetes. CDR3s include the opening cysteine and the closing phenylalanine or tryptophan. A D gene is named only where the DNA matches it firmly. Only part of the rows carry a size: once, few, many, or a class if the clone is expanded.

j_gene: TRBJ1-1
abundance: few
d_gene: -
v_gene: TRBV29-1
CDR3aa: CSVGWGLDTEAFF
CDR3nt: TGCAGCGTTGGTTGGGGATTAGACACTGAAGCTTTCTTT

j_gene: TRBJ2-7
abundance: -
d_gene: -
v_gene: TRBV18
CDR3aa: CASSHLLYEQYF
CDR3nt: TGTGCCAGCTCACACTTACTCTACGAGCAGTACTTC

j_gene: TRBJ2-5
abundance: -
d_gene: TRBD2
v_gene: TRBV2
CDR3aa: CASGGSMETQYF
CDR3nt: TGTGCCAGTGGCGGGAGTATGGAGACCCAGTACTTC

j_gene: TRBJ2-7
abundance: few
d_gene: -
v_gene: TRBV7-2
CDR3aa: CASSPPSYGGYEQYF
CDR3nt: TGTGCCAGCAGCCCGCCATCATATGGTGGATACGAGCAGTACTTC

j_gene: TRBJ2-5
abundance: -
d_gene: -
v_gene: TRBV28
CDR3aa: CASAFGGETQYF
CDR3nt: TGTGCCAGCGCGTTTGGCGGGGAGACCCAGTACTTC

j_gene: TRBJ2-7
abundance: -
d_gene: -
v_gene: TRBV5-1
CDR3aa: CASSLRQGYEQYF
CDR3nt: TGCGCCAGCAGCTTGAGGCAGGGGTACGAGCAGTACTTC

j_gene: TRBJ1-2
abundance: -
d_gene: -
v_gene: TRBV6-6
CDR3aa: CASSYDYGYTF
CDR3nt: TGTGCCAGCAGTTACGACTATGGCTACACCTTC

j_gene: TRBJ2-6
abundance: few
d_gene: TRBD1
v_gene: TRBV4-2
CDR3aa: CASSQEVVGQGRPGANVLTF
CDR3nt: TGTGCCAGCAGCCAAGAAGTAGTTGGACAGGGGAGGCCTGGGGCCAACGTCCTGACTTTC

j_gene: TRBJ2-1
abundance: -
d_gene: -
v_gene: TRBV5-1
CDR3aa: CASSLSDSSFVNEQFF
CDR3nt: TGCGCCAGCAGCTTGTCAGATAGCAGCTTCGTCAATGAGCAGTTCTTC

j_gene: TRBJ1-2
abundance: -
d_gene: -
v_gene: TRBV4-3
CDR3aa: CASSQTTGLSYTF
CDR3nt: TGCGCCAGCAGCCAAACCACAGGTTTGAGCTACACCTTC

j_gene: TRBJ2-7
abundance: -
d_gene: -
v_gene: TRBV29-1
CDR3aa: CSVTAGDLGEQYF
CDR3nt: TGCAGCGTGACCGCCGGGGATCTGGGCGAGCAGTACTTC

j_gene: TRBJ1-1
abundance: few
d_gene: TRBD1
v_gene: TRBV29-1
CDR3aa: CSATGRTANTEAFF
CDR3nt: TGCAGTGCGACAGGGAGAACGGCGAACACTGAAGCTTTCTTT

j_gene: TRBJ2-3
abundance: few
d_gene: -
v_gene: TRBV4-3
CDR3aa: CASSQIAVVVGGSTDTQYF
CDR3nt: TGCGCCAGCAGCCAAATCGCGGTCGTGGTGGGCGGGAGCACAGATACGCAGTATTTT

j_gene: TRBJ1-5
abundance: few
d_gene: -
v_gene: TRBV30
CDR3aa: CAWSVRRNQPQHF
CDR3nt: TGTGCCTGGAGTGTACGTCGCAATCAGCCCCAGCATTTT

j_gene: TRBJ1-3
abundance: -
d_gene: -
v_gene: TRBV4-3
CDR3aa: CASSQGNSGNTIYF
CDR3nt: TGCGCCAGCAGCCAAGGGAACTCTGGAAACACCATATATTTT

j_gene: TRBJ2-7
abundance: -
d_gene: TRBD1
v_gene: TRBV13
CDR3aa: CASSSTGGYEQYF
CDR3nt: TGTGCCAGCAGCTCGACAGGGGGCTACGAGCAGTACTTC

j_gene: TRBJ1-2
abundance: many
d_gene: -
v_gene: TRBV7-9
CDR3aa: CASSFGGDNYGYTF
CDR3nt: TGTGCCAGCAGCTTTGGGGGAGACAACTATGGCTACACCTTC

j_gene: TRBJ2-1
abundance: few
d_gene: TRBD1
v_gene: TRBV4-1
CDR3aa: CASSPPWDRGSNEQFF
CDR3nt: TGCGCCAGCAGCCCACCATGGGACAGGGGTAGCAATGAGCAGTTCTTC

j_gene: TRBJ2-1
abundance: -
d_gene: -
v_gene: TRBV9
CDR3aa: CASSLRQEYNEQFF
CDR3nt: TGTGCCAGCAGCCTACGACAGGAGTACAATGAGCAGTTCTTC

j_gene: TRBJ1-1
abundance: -
d_gene: TRBD1
v_gene: TRBV7-9
CDR3aa: CASSQRLYRGTEAFF
CDR3nt: TGTGCCAGCAGCCAAAGACTATACAGGGGTACTGAAGCTTTCTTT

j_gene: TRBJ2-7
abundance: few
d_gene: -
v_gene: TRBV21-1
CDR3aa: CASIPQSYEQYF
CDR3nt: TGTGCCAGCATCCCTCAATCCTACGAGCAGTACTTC

j_gene: TRBJ1-2
abundance: -
d_gene: TRBD1
v_gene: TRBV29-1
CDR3aa: CSVYSDRGNYGYTF
CDR3nt: TGCAGCGTCTACTCGGACAGGGGTAACTATGGCTACACCTTC

j_gene: TRBJ1-4
abundance: -
d_gene: -
v_gene: TRBV29-1
CDR3aa: CSVGGGANEKLFF
CDR3nt: TGCAGCGTTGGAGGTGGTGCTAATGAAAAACTGTTTTTT

j_gene: TRBJ2-5
abundance: -
d_gene: -
v_gene: TRBV14
CDR3aa: CASSRPGASGTQYF
CDR3nt: TGTGCCAGCAGCCGTCCCGGGGCCTCGGGGACCCAGTACTTC

j_gene: TRBJ2-3
abundance: -
d_gene: -
v_gene: TRBV4-3
CDR3aa: CASSQDRTDTQYF
CDR3nt: TGCGCCAGCAGCCAAGATCGCACAGATACGCAGTATTTT